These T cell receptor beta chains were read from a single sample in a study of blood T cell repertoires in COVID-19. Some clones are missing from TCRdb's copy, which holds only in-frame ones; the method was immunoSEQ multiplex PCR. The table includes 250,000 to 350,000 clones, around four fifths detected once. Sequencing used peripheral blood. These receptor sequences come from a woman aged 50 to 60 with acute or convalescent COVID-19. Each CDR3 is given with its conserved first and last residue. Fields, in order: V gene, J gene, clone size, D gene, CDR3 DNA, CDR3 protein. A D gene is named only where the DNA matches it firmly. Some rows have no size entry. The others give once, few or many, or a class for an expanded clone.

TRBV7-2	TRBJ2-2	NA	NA	TGTGCCAGCAGCTTACTAACCCCGAGGGAGGCCGGGGAGCTGTTTTTT	CASSLLTPREAGELFF
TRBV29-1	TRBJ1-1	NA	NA	TGCAGCGTTGTGGGGGCGACGAACACTGAAGCTTTCTTT	CSVVGATNTEAFF
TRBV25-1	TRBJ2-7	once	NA	TGTGCCAGCAGTGATGGAGGTTCCTACGAGCAGTACTTC	CASSDGGSYEQYF
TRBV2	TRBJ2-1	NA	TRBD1	TGTGCCAGCGTCGGGACAGGGGCAATCAATGAGCAGTTCTTC	CASVGTGAINEQFF
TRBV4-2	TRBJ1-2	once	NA	TGTGCCAGCAGCCAATCAACCTCCCCGGGAGGCTATGGCTACACCTTC	CASSQSTSPGGYGYTF
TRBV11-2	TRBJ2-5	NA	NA	TGTGCCAGCAGCCCTTCTGGGACAAAGACCCAGTACTTC	CASSPSGTKTQYF
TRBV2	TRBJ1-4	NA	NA	TGTGCCAGCACCGAGGACGGGGAGGGAAAACTGTTTTTT	CASTEDGEGKLFF
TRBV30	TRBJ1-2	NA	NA	TGTGCCTGGAGCGCCTCAGGGGACTATGGCTACACCTTC	CAWSASGDYGYTF
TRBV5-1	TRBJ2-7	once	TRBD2	TGCGCCAGCAGCTGGGGGGGCTCCTACGAGCAGTACTTC	CASSWGGSYEQYF
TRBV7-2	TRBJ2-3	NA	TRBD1	TGTGCCAGCAGCCCGCCTGGGACAGGCGGTATGACAGATACGCAGTATTTT	CASSPPGTGGMTDTQYF
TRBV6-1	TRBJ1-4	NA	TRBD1	TGTGCCAGCAGTGAAGCACCCGGACAGGGGGTTGAAAAACTGTTTTTT	CASSEAPGQGVEKLFF
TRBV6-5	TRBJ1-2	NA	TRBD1	TGTGCCAGCAGTTCCGGGACAGGGTCTAATTATGGCTACACCTTC	CASSSGTGSNYGYTF
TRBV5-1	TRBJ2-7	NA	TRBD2	TGCGCCAGCAGCTTGAGCTCAGCGGGAGCTACCTACGAGCAGTACTTC	CASSLSSAGATYEQYF
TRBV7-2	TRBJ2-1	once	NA	TGTGCCAGCAGCTTGCCAGGGTTCTCCTACAATGAGCAGTTCTTC	CASSLPGFSYNEQFF
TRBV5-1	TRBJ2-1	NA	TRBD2	TGCGCCAGCAGCTTGTCGGGACTAGCGGATTCCTACAATGAGCAGTTCTTC	CASSLSGLADSYNEQFF
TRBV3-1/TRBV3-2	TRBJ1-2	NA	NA	TGTGCCAGCAGCCAAGAGTTTTTGCCAGGGGACTATGGCTACACCTTC	CASSQEFLPGDYGYTF
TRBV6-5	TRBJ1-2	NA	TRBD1	TGTGCCAGCAGAAGGGACAGCTTCTATGGCTACACCTTC	CASRRDSFYGYTF
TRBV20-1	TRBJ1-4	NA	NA	TGCAGTGCCTGGGCCCAGGAAAAACTGTTTTTT	CSAWAQEKLFF
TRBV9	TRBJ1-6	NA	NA	TGTGCCAGCGGGGCAGGGGTTTATAATTCACCCCTCCACTTT	CASGAGVYNSPLHF
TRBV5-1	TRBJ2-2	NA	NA	TGCGCCAGCAGCCCTGACATAAGCACCGGGGAGCTGTTTTTT	CASSPDISTGELFF
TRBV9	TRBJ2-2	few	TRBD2	TGTGCCAGCACCAAAGGTACTAGCGGGAACTCCGGGGAGCTGTTTTTT	CASTKGTSGNSGELFF
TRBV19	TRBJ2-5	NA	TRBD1	TGTGCCAGTAGTGGGGACAGCCAAGAGACCCAGTACTTC	CASSGDSQETQYF
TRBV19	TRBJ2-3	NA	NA	TGTGCCAGTAGTATAGGTCATGATACGCAGTATTTT	CASSIGHDTQYF
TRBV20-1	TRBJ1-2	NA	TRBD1	TGCAGTGCTAGTGTGGGGACAGGACCATTCTATGGCTACACCTTC	CSASVGTGPFYGYTF